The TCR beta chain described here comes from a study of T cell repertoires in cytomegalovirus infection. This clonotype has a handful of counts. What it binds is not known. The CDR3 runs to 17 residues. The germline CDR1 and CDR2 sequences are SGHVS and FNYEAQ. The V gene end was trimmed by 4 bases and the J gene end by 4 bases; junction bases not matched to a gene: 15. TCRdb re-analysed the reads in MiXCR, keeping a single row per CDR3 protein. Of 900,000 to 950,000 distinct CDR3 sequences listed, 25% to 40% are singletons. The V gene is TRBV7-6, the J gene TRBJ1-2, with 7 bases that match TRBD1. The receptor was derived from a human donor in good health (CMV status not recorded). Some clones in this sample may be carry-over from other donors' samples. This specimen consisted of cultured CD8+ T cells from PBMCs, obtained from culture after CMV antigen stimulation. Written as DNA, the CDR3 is TGTGCCAGCAGCTCCTGGACAGGCGATCTCCGGACCTATGGCTACACCTTC. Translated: CASSSWTGDLRTYGYTF. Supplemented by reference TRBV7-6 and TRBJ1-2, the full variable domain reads GAGVSQSPRYKVTKRGQDVALRCDPISGHVSLYWYRQALGQGPEFLTYFNYEAQQDKSGLPNDRFSAERPEGSISTLTIQRTEQRDSAMYRCASSSWTGDLRTYGYTFGSGTRLTVV.